The 21 T cell receptor beta chains listed next were all sequenced from one sample in a study of T cells in Graves' hyperthyroidism and ophthalmopathy (dated by TCRdb to the late 2010s). Libraries came from multiplex PCR. The run used an Illumina HiSeq 2000. The TCR beta CDR3 regions were amplified from the RNA transcripts. For the first round of RT-PCR on the TCR CDR3, the HTBI primer set was used together with the Qiagen OneStep RT-PCR kit. TCRdb redid the processing of the public reads, applying fastp at Q25 and MiXCR, and retained in-frame beta chains. Rows are combined by CDR3 protein, so each entry shows the most common genes and DNA. Across this sample there are roughly 57,000 distinct CDR3 sequences, with roughly 58% seen only once. Together, the top ten hold approximately 3.3% of the sample. Specimen: blood. These receptors were obtained from a woman aged 60-75 years with Graves' ophthalmopathy.

This sequence joins TRBV7-3 and TRBJ1-2, with D possibly matching TRBD1 (5 bases). V lost 5 bases and J 6 bases, leaving 16 bases between the germline ends. CDR1 is SGHTA, CDR2 FQGTGA, per germline. The CDR3 consists of 14 residues. Here the CDR3 DNA reads TGTGCCAGCAGCATTGGGGGGGGGAGAAATGGCTACACCTTC. Amino acids: CASSIGGGRNGYTF.

In its sample, this clonotype was seen many times. With a much larger clone just one base away, this may be a read error. The chain uses TRBV5-6 and TRBJ2-5; D possibly corresponds to TRBD2 (5 bases). CDR3 length: 14 residues. The V gene's germline CDR1 is SGHDT and CDR2 YYEEEE. CDR3 in amino acids: CASSAILEGETQHF. The CDR3 coding sequence is TGTGCCAGCAGCGCTATCCTTGAGGGAGAGACCCAGCACTTC.

The V call is TRBV3-1, the J call TRBJ2-1, with 15 bases aligning to TRBD2. V shed 1 base and J 10 bases; nucleotides not matched to a gene: 8. The CDR3 covers 17 residues. Per the germline V gene, CDR1 is LGHDT and CDR2 is YNNKEL (reference sequence). The CDR3 nucleotides read TGTGCCAGCAGCCAAGCTCACGGACTAGCGGGGGGGGGCGAGCAGTTCTTC. It encodes CASSQAHGLAGGGEQFF.

CDR3 in amino acids: CSTPKVEGEGTQYF. CDR3 coding DNA: TGCAGTACCCCAAAGGTGGAGGGAGAAGGGACCCAGTACTTC. The chain employs TRBV20-1 and TRBJ2-5, with a possible D match to TRBD2 (6 bases). The CDR3 loop spans 14 amino acids. From germline, CDR1 is DFQATT and CDR2 SNEGSKA (reference sequence). Trimming left V 8 bases short and J 7 bases short, with 23 bases between.

This clonotype was picked up many times. The chain couples TRBV2 to TRBJ2-3; 8 bases map to TRBD1. Trimming cost V 6 bases and J 2 bases; bases outside gene matches: 7. Germline loops: CDR1 SNHLY, CDR2 FYNNEI. This CDR3 has 15 residues. The CDR3 here is CASSKGTGPTDTQYF. For the CDR3, the DNA is TGTGCCAGCAGCAAAGGGACAGGACCCACAGATACGCAGTATTTT.

The table lists this clonotype with many counts. The chain is built from TRBV7-8 and TRBJ2-7; 8 bases are shared with TRBD1. This CDR3 has 17 residues. Germline V gene lookup returns CDR1 SGHVS and CDR2 FQNEAQ. V shed 5 bases and J 0 bases; nucleotides not matched to a gene: 12. The CDR3: CASSHLGQGLSSYEQYF. CDR3 sequence (DNA): TGTGCCAGCAGCCACCTAGGACAGGGCTTAAGCTCCTACGAGCAGTACTTC.

The rearrangement joins TRBV20-1 to TRBJ2-5; tentatively, D is TRBD2 (6 bases). This CDR3 contains 14 residues. Germline CDR1 is DFQATT and CDR2 is SNEGSKA (reference sequence). Trimming pared 3 bases from V and 7 bases from J, leaving 18 bases between. The DNA for the CDR3 is TGCAGTGCTAGTGGTTTGGGCGGGACCACGACCCAGTACTTC. This translates into CSASGLGGTTTQYF.

V and J are TRBV4-2 and TRBJ2-7, with a possible D match to TRBD1 (5 bases). There are 13 residues in the CDR3. In germline, CDR1 is LGHNA, CDR2 YNFKEQ. With 4 bases removed from V and 3 bases from J, the gap between germline ends came to 10 bases. CDR3 loop: CASSPPGNYEQYF. The CDR3 DNA is TGTGCCAGCAGCCCGCCAGGGAACTACGAGCAGTACTTC.

This chain connects TRBV20-1 to TRBJ1-5, with unresolved D. The V end was cut by 3 bases, the J end by 3 bases, with 24 bases between. The CDR3 sequence is 18 residues long. Looked up from germline, CDR1 is DFQATT and CDR2 is SNEGSKA (reference sequence). As DNA, the CDR3 is TGCAGTGCTAGCCCCAGCGGGAGGGCCGGAGGTAACAATCAGCCCCAGCATTTT. Protein sequence: CSASPSGRAGGNNQPQHF.

This clonotype appeared many times. The chain links TRBV6-1 to TRBJ2-2; D may be TRBD1 (5 bases). V lost 6 bases to trimming and J lost 7 bases, with 12 bases between them. Germline V gives CDR1 MNHNS, CDR2 SASEGT. This CDR3 region has 13 residues. The CDR3 coding sequence is TGTGCCAGCAGCGAACGACAGATCGGGGAGCTGTTTTTT. Its protein is CASSERQIGELFF.

The table lists this clonotype with many counts. This rearrangement joins TRBV6-1 to TRBJ1-2; the D is unclear. CDR3 length: 14 amino acids. Germline lookup yields CDR1 MNHNS and CDR2 SASEGT. Trimming removed 5 bases from V and 7 bases from J, with 17 bases in between. CDR3 nucleotides: TGTGCCAGCAGTCCCGAGGTAGGATTTGGTGGCTACACCTTC. This encodes CASSPEVGFGGYTF.

The V call is TRBV7-8, the J call TRBJ2-7, with D possibly called TRBD1 or TRBD2 (5 bases each). Per the germline V gene, CDR1 is SGHVS and CDR2 is FQNEAQ. Trimming removed 0 bases at V and 4 bases at J, with 22 bases between. This CDR3 has 18 amino acids. As DNA, the CDR3 is TGTGCCAGCAGCTTAGCTTCTGGGGAGCCAGAGGGGCGGTACGAGCAGTACTTC. Residues: CASSLASGEPEGRYEQYF.

This clonotype was seen only once. An end of the junction does not agree with germline; a read error may underlie this. The gene calls are TRBV7-9 and TRBJ1-1; maybe TRBD1 (5 bases). This CDR3 is built from 14 residues. The germline V gene has CDR1 SEHNR and CDR2 FQNEAQ (reference sequence). CDR3 loop: CASTQPARDPQALF. The CDR3 DNA follows: TGTGCCAGCACCCAACCTGCCAGGGACCCTCAAGCTCTCTTT.

The chain carries TRBV7-9 and TRBJ2-1; 8 bases fit TRBD2. Unmatched junction bases numbered 11, after V lost 4 bases and J lost 12 bases. This CDR3 has 14 residues. Germline V gene sequence: CDR1 SEHNR, CDR2 FQNEAQ (reference sequence). The CDR3 nucleotides are TGTGCCAGCAGCTCAAATCTCCGGGAGGGAGTGCAGTTCTTC. Translated, it gives CASSSNLREGVQFF.

V gene TRBV5-5 combines with J gene TRBJ1-1; a possible D gene is TRBD1 (6 bases). The CDR3 is 14 residues long. Germline CDR1 is SGHKS and CDR2 is YYEKEE (reference sequence). Trimming cost V 2 bases and J 7 bases, with 15 bases left between them. CDR3 protein: CASSFGTRDNEAFF. The CDR3 coding sequence is TGTGCCAGCAGCTTTGGGACTAGGGACAATGAAGCTTTCTTT.

V gene TRBV24-1 combines with J gene TRBJ2-1; 11 bases match TRBD2. The ends lost 3 bases at V and 8 bases at J; junction bases unmatched: 5. The CDR3 totals 15 residues. The V gene's germline CDR1 is KGHDR and CDR2 SFDVKD. The CDR3 DNA sequence: TGTGCCACCAGTGATCGGACTAGCGGGTGGCATGAGCAGTTCTTC. Encoded protein: CATSDRTSGWHEQFF.

This sequence joins TRBV6-1 and TRBJ2-1, with a tentative D call TRBD1 (5 bases). Per germline, CDR1 MNHNS and CDR2 SASEGT. V was clipped by 2 bases and J by 6 bases, with 17 bases between them. This CDR3 is 16 amino acids long. The CDR3 here is CASSEYDKGDGNEQFF. Written as DNA, the CDR3 is TGTGCCAGCAGTGAATACGACAAAGGGGATGGCAATGAGCAGTTCTTC.

This chain connects TRBV19 to TRBJ1-5; no clear D. With 7 bases removed from V and 11 bases from J, the gap between germline ends came to 21 bases. Germline V gene lookup returns CDR1 LNHDA and CDR2 SQIVND (reference sequence). The CDR3 sequence is 14 residues long. The CDR3 region has the DNA TGTGCCAGTACCCCGGGAGGGTTACAAGAGACCCAGCATTTT. Its translation is CASTPGGLQETQHF.

The table lists this clonotype with a count of one. The rearrangement uses TRBV20-1 and TRBJ2-1; the D call may be TRBD1 or TRBD2 (7 bases each). Deletions cut 2 bases from V and 7 bases from J, with 12 bases between. This CDR3 has 13 amino acids. Germline-derived CDR1 and CDR2 are DFQATT and SNEGSKA (reference sequence). CDR3 bases: TGCAGTGCTAGACCAGGGGGGGGGAATGAGCAGTTCTTC. Protein: CSARPGGGNEQFF.

The table lists this clonotype with many counts. The chain carries TRBV7-9 and TRBJ2-7; D possibly corresponds to TRBD1 (6 bases). V dropped 3 bases and J dropped 2 bases, with 11 bases sitting between them. The CDR3 spans 14 residues. CDR1 is SEHNR and CDR2 is FQNEAQ in the germline V gene (reference sequence). The CDR3 nucleotides are TGTGCCAGCAGCTTGAGGGACAAGACCTACGAGCAGTACTTC. Its protein is CASSLRDKTYEQYF.

This chain links TRBV7-6 with TRBJ2-5; 14 bases line up with TRBD2. The CDR3 has 18 residues. V gave up 4 bases and J gave up 1 base; unmatched junction bases: 8. In germline, CDR1 is SGHVS, CDR2 FNYEAQ. The CDR3: CASSWGEGLAGAQETQYF. The CDR3, as DNA: TGTGCCAGCAGCTGGGGGGAGGGACTAGCGGGGGCCCAAGAGACCCAGTACTTC.